These T cell receptor beta chains were read from a single sample in a study of T cell changes during pregnancy in multiple sclerosis. The repertoire was sequenced with immunoSEQ multiplex PCR; TCRdb's copy has only in-frame clones and lacks some. The sample records tens of thousands of clones, approximately 95% being singletons. The sequencing here drew on CD8+ T cells from peripheral blood mononuclear cells, taken in the second trimester of pregnancy. Every receptor here comes from a female donor with multiple sclerosis, enrolled in a pregnancy study. Both conserved end residues are part of each CDR3. A D gene is named only where the DNA matches it firmly. Clone size is given for some rows only: seen once, a few or many times, or a class if the clone is expanded.

>TRBV29-1|TRBD1|TRBJ2-5|NA
CSVETGGLETQYF
TGCAGCGTGGAGACAGGGGGTCTGGAGACCCAGTACTTC
>TRBV15|NA|TRBJ1-4|NA
CATSRRNTAATNEKLFF
TGTGCCACCAGCAGGAGGAACACGGCAGCAACTAATGAAAAACTGTTTTTT
>TRBV19|TRBD1|TRBJ1-4|NA
CASSTRDRVTPLNEKLFF
TGTGCCAGTAGTACGAGGGACAGGGTGACGCCACTTAATGAAAAACTGTTTTTT
>TRBV29-1|TRBD2|TRBJ2-3|NA
CSVGTSGSSGADTQYF
TGCAGCGTCGGGACTAGCGGGAGTAGTGGGGCAGATACGCAGTATTTT
>TRBV7-6|NA|TRBJ2-6|NA
CASSPDRLARAGANVLTF
TGTGCCAGCAGCCCCGATAGGTTGGCCAGGGCTGGGGCCAACGTCCTGACTTTC
>TRBV28|TRBD2|TRBJ2-1|once
CASSFPASGRARNEQFF
TGTGCCAGCAGTTTTCCCGCTAGCGGGAGGGCCCGCAATGAGCAGTTCTTC
>TRBV6-4|TRBD2|TRBJ2-3|NA
CASIPRGSGYTDTQYF
TGTGCCAGCATCCCTCGAGGTAGCGGGTACACAGATACGCAGTATTTT
>TRBV13|NA|TRBJ2-3|NA
CASSPHRDFYTDTQYF
TGTGCCAGCAGCCCGCACCGGGACTTTTACACAGATACGCAGTATTTT
>TRBV4-2|TRBD2|TRBJ2-1|NA
CASSQDFSGSVWYEQFF
TGTGCCAGCAGCCAAGATTTTAGCGGGAGCGTCTGGTATGAGCAGTTCTTC
>TRBV6-5|TRBD1|TRBJ2-3|NA
CASNAGTGSTDTQYF
TGTGCCAGCAATGCCGGGACAGGGAGTACAGATACGCAGTATTTT
>TRBV4-3|NA|TRBJ1-1|NA
CASSQERKNTEAFF
TGCGCCAGCAGCCAGGAGAGAAAGAACACTGAAGCTTTCTTT
>TRBV19|NA|TRBJ2-7|NA
CASSIGALGEQYF
TGTGCCAGTAGTATTGGGGCCCTCGGCGAGCAGTACTTC
>TRBV15|TRBD1|TRBJ1-2|NA
CATSRDGTDYGYTF
TGTGCCACCAGCAGAGACGGGACAGACTATGGCTACACCTTC
>TRBV4-3|NA|TRBJ2-3|NA
CASSQDHGDTQYF
TGCGCCAGCAGCCAAGATCACGGAGATACGCAGTATTTT
>TRBV2|NA|TRBJ2-1|NA
CASNMGIRTNNEQFF
TGTGCCAGCAACATGGGGATACGGACTAACAATGAGCAGTTCTTC
>TRBV7-6|NA|TRBJ1-1|NA
CASSLGLGDTEAFF
TGTGCCAGCAGCTTGGGTCTCGGGGACACTGAAGCTTTCTTT
>TRBV10-2|TRBD2|TRBJ2-3|NA
CASSAAGGPDPIAQYF
TGCGCCAGCAGTGCAGCGGGAGGCCCTGACCCAATAGCGCAGTATTTT
>TRBV23-1|TRBD1|TRBJ2-7|once
CASSQSRETGDYEQYF
TGCGCCAGCAGTCAATCGAGGGAGACAGGGGACTACGAGCAGTACTTC
>TRBV27|TRBD1|TRBJ1-1|NA
CASSTDINRGHTEAFF
TGTGCCAGTTCGACCGATATAAACAGGGGGCATACTGAAGCTTTCTTT
>TRBV27|NA|TRBJ2-1|NA
CASSPLGGEQFF
TGTGCCAGCAGTCCCCTTGGCGGGGAGCAGTTCTTC
>TRBV4-1|TRBD2|TRBJ2-3|NA
CASSQGGVLAGTDTQYF
TGCGCCAGCAGCCAAGGGGGGGTCCTAGCGGGAACAGATACGCAGTATTTT
>TRBV12-5|TRBD2|TRBJ2-1|NA
CASGLLAGGNNEQFF
TGTGCTAGTGGCCTGCTAGCGGGAGGGAACAATGAGCAGTTCTTC
>TRBV19|NA|TRBJ2-1|NA
CASSMLLYNEQFF
TGTGCCAGTAGTATGTTGCTATACAATGAGCAGTTCTTC
>TRBV6-1|NA|TRBJ1-2|NA
CASGSGYRYGYTF
TGTGCCAGCGGGTCAGGGTATCGATATGGCTACACCTTC
>TRBV21-1|NA|TRBJ2-2|NA
CASSLRTSGRRRTGELFF
TGTGCCAGCAGCCTCCGGACTAGCGGGAGACGTCGGACCGGGGAGCTGTTTTTT
>TRBV7-9|TRBD2|TRBJ2-2|NA
CASSLETSGNTGELFF
TGTGCCAGCAGCTTAGAAACTAGCGGGAACACCGGGGAGCTGTTTTTT
>TRBV19|NA|TRBJ1-1|few
CASSLRDIGSRYTEAFF
TGTGCCAGTAGTCTACGGGACATCGGCTCCCGGTACACTGAAGCTTTCTTT
>TRBV19|NA|TRBJ1-1|NA
CASNTGMNTEAFF
TGTGCCAGTAATACAGGGATGAACACTGAAGCTTTCTTT
>TRBV27|NA|TRBJ2-7|NA
CASSLGGGPSYEQYF
TGTGCCAGCAGTTTAGGCGGAGGCCCATCCTACGAGCAGTACTTC
>TRBV7-9|NA|TRBJ2-1|NA
CASRPLADEQFF
TGTGCCAGCAGGCCTCTCGCGGATGAGCAGTTCTTC
>TRBV9|TRBD1|TRBJ1-4|NA
CASSAAGQGTATNEKLFF
TGTGCCAGCAGCGCAGCAGGACAGGGGACCGCAACTAATGAAAAACTGTTTTTT
>TRBV4-1|TRBD1|TRBJ1-1|NA
CASSPVGQGVQNTEAFF
TGCGCCAGCAGCCCCGTGGGACAGGGGGTGCAAAACACTGAAGCTTTCTTT